Below, 19 T cell receptor beta chains from the same sample are listed, as sequenced in a study of T cells in Graves' hyperthyroidism and ophthalmopathy. Researchers took RNA transcripts and amplified the TCR beta CDR3 regions from them. HTBI primers were used for first-round RT-PCR of the TCR CDR3. TCRdb reanalysed the multiplex PCR reads using MiXCR and keeps one entry per CDR3 protein. The sample lists hundreds of thousands of distinct CDR3 sequences; 20% to 25% were seen once. Input material: blood. These receptors were obtained from a man aged 25-40 years with Graves' ophthalmopathy.

This clonotype turned up a few times. The chain uses TRBV6-1 and TRBJ2-6; a possible D gene is TRBD1 (6 bases). Germline V gene lookup returns CDR1 MNHNS and CDR2 SASEGT. V was shortened by 10 bases and J by 1 base, with 11 bases between the two germline ends. This CDR3 is built from 14 residues. This CDR3 is CATTQGSGANVLTF. CDR3 nucleotide sequence: TGTGCCACCACCCAGGGGTCTGGGGCCAACGTCCTGACTTTC.

The chain links TRBV19 to TRBJ2-1, with 14 bases aligning to TRBD2. CDR3 length: 16 amino acids. Germline CDR1 reads LNHDA; CDR2 reads SQIVND (reference sequence). V trimming: 1 base; J trimming: 9 bases; junction bases outside the gene matches: 5. The CDR3 nucleotides read TGTGCCAGTAGTATAGGTGCGGGACTAGCGGGAGCTGAGCAGTTCTTC. Protein product: CASSIGAGLAGAEQFF.

This clonotype showed up just a few times. The chain is built from TRBV27 and TRBJ2-1; 7 nucleotides match TRBD2. From germline, CDR1 is MNHEY and CDR2 SMNVEV (reference sequence). Trimming at V came to 5 bases and at J to 6 bases, leaving 7 bases not matched to a gene. The CDR3 consists of 14 residues. CDR3 loop: CASSRAGVSNEQFF. The DNA for the CDR3 is TGTGCCAGCAGTCGGGCGGGAGTATCCAATGAGCAGTTCTTC.

This clonotype was observed at least ten times. The chain uses TRBV20-1 and TRBJ2-1; 15 nucleotides match TRBD2. The CDR3 extends over 18 amino acids. J lost 0 bases, V lost 1 base, and 4 bases had no gene match. Germline V lookup: CDR1 DFQATT, CDR2 SNEGSKA (reference sequence). This CDR3 is CSARGTSGRGSSYNEQFF. CDR3 in DNA: TGCAGTGCTAGAGGGACTAGCGGGAGGGGAAGCTCCTACAATGAGCAGTTCTTC.

This clonotype was observed a few times. The chain employs TRBV7-6 and TRBJ1-4, with unresolved D. Per germline, CDR1 SGHVS and CDR2 FNYEAQ. V was trimmed by 4 bases and J by 3 bases, leaving 12 bases between them. The CDR3 contains 15 residues. Here the CDR3 DNA reads TGTGCCAGCAGCTCCGAGGCGGAAGCTAATGAAAAACTGTTTTTT. Its translation: CASSSEAEANEKLFF.

This chain uses TRBV10-3 with TRBJ1-1; TRBD1 agrees at 7 bases. Losses at the gene ends were 2 bases for V and 4 bases for J; bases not matched to a gene: 7. The CDR3 spans 15 residues. Germline CDR1 ENHRY, CDR2 SYGVKD. CDR3 nucleotides: TGTGCCATCAGTGAGAGAAAGGGGGCCCCCACTGAAGCTTTCTTT. This sequence encodes CAISERKGAPTEAFF.

This clonotype has a count of ten or more. The gene calls are TRBV12-3 or TRBV12-4 and TRBJ2-1; 10 positions match TRBD2. The V gene end was trimmed by 3 bases and the J gene end by 7 bases; junction bases not matched to a gene: 3. This CDR3 spans 14 amino acids. In DNA, the CDR3 is TGTGCCAGCAGTTTGTCTAGCGGGAGTAATGAGCAGTTCTTC. Its protein is CASSLSSGSNEQFF.

This chain links TRBV4-1 with TRBJ2-7, with a weak D call TRBD1 (5 bases). The CDR3 is 13 amino acids. Germline V gives CDR1 MGHRA, CDR2 YSYEKL. The V end was cut by 1 base, the J end by 6 bases, with 10 bases between. The CDR3 DNA reads TGCGCCAGCAGCCAAGTTGGGGCGCGCGAGCAGTACTTC. Amino acid sequence: CASSQVGAREQYF.

This clonotype was seen repeatedly, ten times or more. The chain recombines TRBV30 with TRBJ1-4, with D maybe TRBD1 (6 bases). Germline V CDR1 and CDR2: GTSNPN, SVGIG (reference sequence). Trimming stripped 4 bases from V and 6 bases from J, with 15 bases between. The CDR3 has 14 residues. In nucleotides, the CDR3 is TGTGCCTGGACCGAGACAGGCAGGGATGAAAAACTGTTTTTT. Translated, it gives CAWTETGRDEKLFF.

At least ten counts were recorded for this clonotype. This chain uses TRBV6-1 with TRBJ2-7; 10 nucleotides line up with TRBD1. The germline CDR1 and CDR2 sequences are MNHNS and SASEGT. This CDR3 is 14 amino acids long. The junction had 3 bases not matched to a gene; V was cut back by 5 bases and J by 2 bases. CDR3 sequence: CASSRDRGTYEQYF. CDR3 bases: TGTGCCAGCAGTCGGGACAGGGGCACCTACGAGCAGTACTTC.

This clonotype came up many times. The rearrangement uses TRBV7-9 and TRBJ2-7; D perhaps matches TRBD2 (5 bases). Trimming removed 0 bases at V and 4 bases at J, with 13 bases between. CDR1 is SEHNR, CDR2 FQNEAQ, per germline (reference sequence). There are 15 residues in the CDR3. CDR3 sequence: CASSLASATPYEQYF. Here the CDR3 DNA reads TGTGCCAGCAGCTTAGCTAGCGCCACACCTTACGAGCAGTACTTC.

This clonotype was detected only a few times. V and J are TRBV5-1 and TRBJ1-4, with D uncertain. V dropped 0 bases and J dropped 1 base, with 7 bases sitting between them. The CDR3 covers 15 residues. From germline, CDR1 is SGHRS and CDR2 YFSETQ. The CDR3 protein is CASSLAGITNEKLFF. CDR3 coding DNA: TGCGCCAGCAGCTTGGCGGGGATAACTAATGAAAAACTGTTTTTT.

Only a few counts were recorded for this clonotype. This chain connects TRBV28 to TRBJ2-7; no clear D. The germline gives CDR1 MDHEN, CDR2 SYDVKM. The CDR3 is 14 amino acids. V was pared by 6 bases and J by 0 bases, with 12 bases between. The CDR3 here is CASSERYHSYEQYF. CDR3 DNA: TGTGCCAGCAGCGAGAGATACCACTCCTACGAGCAGTACTTC.

The chain links TRBV2 to TRBJ2-1; a weak D match, TRBD2 (5 bases). The V end lost 10 bases, the J end lost 6 bases, and 13 bases lay between the germline ends. Germline V gene sequence: CDR1 SNHLY, CDR2 FYNNEI. The CDR3 consists of 12 residues. CDR3 region: CATWKRSNEQFF. CDR3 in DNA: TGTGCCACATGGAAGCGGAGCAATGAGCAGTTCTTC. Supplemented by reference TRBV2 and TRBJ2-1, the full variable domain reads EPEVTQTPSHQVTQMGQEVILRCVPISNHLYFYWYRQILGQKVEFLVSFYNNEISEKSEIFDDQFSVERPDGSNFTLKIRSTKLEDSAMYFCATWKRSNEQFFGPGTRLTVL.

J is TRBJ1-5 and V is TRBV2; TRBD1 agrees at 12 bases. Looked up from germline, CDR1 is SNHLY and CDR2 is FYNNEI. V was pared by 8 bases and J by 7 bases, with 6 bases of the junction left unmatched. The CDR3 sequence is 14 residues long. CDR3 DNA: TGTGCCAGCGTTCCGGGACAGGGGGCCCAGCCCCAGCATTTT. Translating gives CASVPGQGAQPQHF.

This clonotype was detected only a few times. The chain joins TRBV28 to TRBJ1-6; D is ambiguous. This CDR3 region has 16 residues. Trimming took off 5 bases at V and 7 bases at J, with 18 bases between the two ends. The germline V gene has CDR1 MDHEN and CDR2 SYDVKM. CDR3 region: CASSTRSYGSNSPLHF. CDR3 nucleotide sequence: TGTGCCAGCAGTACCCGGAGTTATGGGTCAAATTCACCCCTCCACTTT.

Only a few counts were recorded for this clonotype. V and J are TRBV29-1 and TRBJ2-6; 11 nucleotides agree with TRBD1. Trimming took 4 bases from V and 3 from J; bases not matched to a gene: 2. Germline assignment: CDR1 SQVTM and CDR2 ANQGSEA. This CDR3 region has 15 residues. CDR3 sequence (DNA): TGCAGCGTTGCGGGACAGGGGGATGGGGCCAACGTCCTGACTTTC. As protein: CSVAGQGDGANVLTF.

The chain recombines TRBV20-1 with TRBJ1-2; 8 positions match TRBD1. Per the germline V gene, CDR1 is DFQATT and CDR2 is SNEGSKA (reference sequence). V was clipped by 2 bases and J by 2 bases; unmatched bases: 4. This CDR3 comprises 14 residues. CDR3 coding DNA: TGCAGTGCTAGACAAAACAGGGGGAACTATGGCTACACCTTC. Protein sequence: CSARQNRGNYGYTF.

In its sample, this clonotype was seen many times. The J gene is TRBJ2-7, the V gene TRBV2; 10 positions agree with TRBD2. Per germline, CDR1 SNHLY and CDR2 FYNNEI. The CDR3 consists of 15 residues. With V trimmed by 4 bases and J by 0 bases, 3 bases remained unmatched. The DNA of the CDR3 is TGTGCCAGCAGTGGAGGGACTAGCGACTCCTACGAGCAGTACTTC. Translating gives CASSGGTSDSYEQYF.